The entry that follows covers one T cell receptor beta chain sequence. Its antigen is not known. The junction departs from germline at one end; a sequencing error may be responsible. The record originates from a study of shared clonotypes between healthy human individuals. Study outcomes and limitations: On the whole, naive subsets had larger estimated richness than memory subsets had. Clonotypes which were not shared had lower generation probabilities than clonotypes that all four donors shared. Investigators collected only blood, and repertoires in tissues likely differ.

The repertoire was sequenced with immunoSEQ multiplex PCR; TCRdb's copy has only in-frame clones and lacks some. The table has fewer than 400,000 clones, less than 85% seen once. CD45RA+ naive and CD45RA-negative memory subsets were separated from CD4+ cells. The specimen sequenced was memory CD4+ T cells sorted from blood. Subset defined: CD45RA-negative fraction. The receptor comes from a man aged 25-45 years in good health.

This chain's CDR3 is CASSLGQGATDTQYF. CDR3 coding DNA: TGTGCTAGCAGCCTCGGACAGGGGGCCACAGATACGCAGTATTTT. The rearrangement joins TRBV7-7 to TRBJ2-3, with 11 bases matching TRBD1. Germline-derived CDR1 and CDR2 are SSHAT and FNYEAQ (reference sequence). There are 15 residues in the CDR3.